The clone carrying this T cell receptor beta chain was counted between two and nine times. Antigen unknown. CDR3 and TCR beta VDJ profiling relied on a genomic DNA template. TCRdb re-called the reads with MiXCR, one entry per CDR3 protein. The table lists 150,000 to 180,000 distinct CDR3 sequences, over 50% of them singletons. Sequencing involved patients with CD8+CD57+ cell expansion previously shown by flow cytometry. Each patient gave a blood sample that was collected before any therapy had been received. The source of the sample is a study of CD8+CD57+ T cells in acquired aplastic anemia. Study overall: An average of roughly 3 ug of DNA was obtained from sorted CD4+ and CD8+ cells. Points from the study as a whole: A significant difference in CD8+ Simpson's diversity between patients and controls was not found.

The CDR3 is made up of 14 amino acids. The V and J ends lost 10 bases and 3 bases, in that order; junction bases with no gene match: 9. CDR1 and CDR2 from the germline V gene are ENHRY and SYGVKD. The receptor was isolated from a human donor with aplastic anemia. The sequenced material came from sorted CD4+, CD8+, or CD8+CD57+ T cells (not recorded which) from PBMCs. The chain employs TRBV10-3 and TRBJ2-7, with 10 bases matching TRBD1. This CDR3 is CATSTGTGVYEQYF. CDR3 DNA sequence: TGTGCCACCTCAACCGGGACAGGGGTCTACGAGCAGTACTTC.